The T cell receptor beta chain under discussion was sequenced for a study of radiation and T cells in renal cell carcinoma (dated by TCRdb to the early 2020s). Describing the broader study: A total of 50 or so samples underwent TCR beta sequencing, made up of some 26 tumors and about 27 peripheral blood samples. The final blood draw took place at 4 weeks after radiation, the same time as nephrectomy. Across all 50 or so samples, several million unique CDR3 nucleotide sequences encoding around 2,500,000 unique CDR3 amino acid sequences were identified. The paper as a whole reports these results and caveats: With a single-armed trial design, the study had no way to address how radiation dose or scheduling affects the TCR repertoire. Because no pretreatment tumor biopsies were available, whether clonotypes were present in the tumor at baseline could not be determined. Blood repertoire dynamics were not followed beyond 4 weeks after treatment. An increase in top tumor clonotypes in blood was observed from baseline to 2 weeks post-radiation, followed by contraction by 4 weeks, which was taken to suggest transient expansion of tumor-resident clones.

A remark on this clone: Which antigen it targets is not known. Base-call qualities are not available, and no considerably larger clone is one nucleotide away.

This sample's time point label indicates: blood 4 weeks post-SBRT, at nephrectomy. The treatment or condition label, read with the paper, signifies: 15 Gy SBRT to primary tumor, nephrectomy 4 weeks later. The samples were obtained from a clinical trial, where primary renal cell carcinomas were treated with 15 Gy stereotactic body radiation therapy and then removed by nephrectomy 4 weeks afterward. To track tumor-enriched clonotypes, serial peripheral blood was sampled from radiation-treated patients at baseline and at 2 weeks and 4 weeks after SBRT. Every patient's renal cell carcinoma showed clear cell pathology. Genomic DNA for TCR sequencing was prepared using the QIAamp DNA Blood Mini Kit (Qiagen). Only samples passing all quality control checks were included in the analyses. V lost 4 bases and J lost 4 bases, and the count of bases not matched to a germline gene is 10. The CDR3 runs 16 amino acids, cysteine and phenylalanine included. Here the CDR3 DNA is all that survives: 48 bases in frame from base 1. The germline V gene gives CDR1 as SGDLS and CDR2 as YYNGEE.

TCR beta libraries were generated from genomic DNA with the immunoSEQ kit, following the manufacturer's recommendations. Library preparation used a first multiplex PCR with proprietary primers, then a second PCR adding unique barcodes, with bead cleanups after each round. Each sample batch included a kit-provided positive control reaction and a negative control reaction. The final libraries were assessed on an Agilent 4200 TapeStation D1000 ScreenTape, pooled by volume, and quantified by qPCR. Sequencing was performed on an Illumina NextSeq500 using a MidOutput 150-cycle cartridge, with 156 Read1 cycles, 15 Index1 cycles, and the kit custom primers. The pooled library was loaded at around 1 pM with a roughly 20% PhiX control spike-in. The source study handled its data this way. The vendor-processed data were analyzed in R, and a clonotype was defined as all T cells that share the same CDR3 nucleotide sequence. For clone abundance analyses, frequencies were normalized to the 10,000 most abundant clones per sample. Public T cell clones, averaging fewer than five per sample, were removed before analysis. An abundance difference of at least 32-fold between compartments was the criterion for calling clonotypes tumor-enriched or baseline blood-enriched. A beta-binomial differential abundance model was used to identify clonotypes that were expanded or contracted between blood time points. Tumor-blood repertoire similarity was measured with the Baroni-Urbani and Buser coefficient, and groups were compared using two-tailed Wilcoxon tests in R. TCRdb obtained this table from immuneACCESS and retained in-frame rearrangements with V and J assigned. These tables miss some clones; where compared with another copy, unresolved V genes account for less than half of the shortfall, and the remainder is unexplained. V and J calls plus clone size are reproduced from that table; the DNA served to infer D and trimming. This sample is represented by some 46,000 clones; about 82% of them were singletons. Clones ranked in the top ten supply 25% to 30% of the sample.

The chain links TRBV9 with TRBJ2-2; 7 bases in the middle match TRBD1. The material was blood, obtained from a patient whose treatment included radiotherapy and nephrectomy. The sequence came from a woman in her 70s with renal cell carcinoma. This receptor has the CDR3 CASSTTGTASTGELFF. Read as DNA, the sequence is TGTGCCAGCAGCACGACCGGGACAGCGTCCACCGGGGAGCTGTTTTTT. Full variable domain (CDR3 extended with the reference TRBV9 and TRBJ2-2 proteins): DSGVTQTPKHLITATGQRVTLRCSPRSGDLSVYWYQQSLDQGLQFLIQYYNGEERAKGNILERFSAQQFPDLHSELNLSSLELGDSALYFCASSTTGTASTGELFFGEGSRLTVL.